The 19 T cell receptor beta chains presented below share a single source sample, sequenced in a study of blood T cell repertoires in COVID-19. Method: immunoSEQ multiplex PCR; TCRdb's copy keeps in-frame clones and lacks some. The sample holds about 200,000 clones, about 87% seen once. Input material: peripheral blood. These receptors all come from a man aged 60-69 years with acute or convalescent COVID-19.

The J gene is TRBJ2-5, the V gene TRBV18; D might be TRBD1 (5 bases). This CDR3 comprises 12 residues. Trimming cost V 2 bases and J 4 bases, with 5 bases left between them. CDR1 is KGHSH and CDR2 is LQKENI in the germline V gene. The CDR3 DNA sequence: TGTGCCAGCTCACCAAGGGGAGAGACCCAGTACTTC. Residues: CASSPRGETQYF.

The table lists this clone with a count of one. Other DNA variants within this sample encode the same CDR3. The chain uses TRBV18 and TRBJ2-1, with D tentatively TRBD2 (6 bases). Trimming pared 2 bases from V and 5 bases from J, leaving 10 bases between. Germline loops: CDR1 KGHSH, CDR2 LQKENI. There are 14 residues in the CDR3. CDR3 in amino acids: CASSPLTRNNEQFF. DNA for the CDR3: TGTGCCAGCTCACCATTGACTAGGAACAATGAGCAGTTCTTC.

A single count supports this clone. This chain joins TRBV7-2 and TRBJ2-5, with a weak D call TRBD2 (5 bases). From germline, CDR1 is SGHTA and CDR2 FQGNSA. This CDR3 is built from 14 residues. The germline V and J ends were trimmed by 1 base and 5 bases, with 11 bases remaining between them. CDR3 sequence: CASSLGRVPETQYF. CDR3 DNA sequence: TGTGCCAGCAGCTTAGGGCGGGTCCCGGAGACCCAGTACTTC.

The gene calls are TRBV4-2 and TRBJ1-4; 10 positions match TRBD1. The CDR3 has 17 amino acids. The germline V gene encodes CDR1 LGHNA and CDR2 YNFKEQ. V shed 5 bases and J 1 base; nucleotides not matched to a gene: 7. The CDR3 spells CASSARDRGGTNEKLFF. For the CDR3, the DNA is TGTGCCAGCAGCGCCCGGGACAGGGGTGGAACTAATGAAAAACTGTTTTTT.

CDR3 region: CASRTLLLGSRGGELFF. CDR3 coding DNA: TGTGCCAGCAGAACCCTACTCCTCGGGAGCCGGGGCGGGGAGCTGTTTTTT. The chain links TRBV27 to TRBJ2-2, with D maybe TRBD2 (6 bases). There are 17 residues in the CDR3. Trimming left V 6 bases short and J 7 bases short, with 24 bases between. From germline, CDR1 is MNHEY and CDR2 SMNVEV (reference sequence).

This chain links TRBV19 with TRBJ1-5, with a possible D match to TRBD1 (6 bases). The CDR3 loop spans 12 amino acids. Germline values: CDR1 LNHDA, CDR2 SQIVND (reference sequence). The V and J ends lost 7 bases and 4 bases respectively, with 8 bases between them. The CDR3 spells CASKGGNQPQHF. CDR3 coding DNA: TGTGCCAGTAAGGGGGGGAATCAGCCCCAGCATTTT.

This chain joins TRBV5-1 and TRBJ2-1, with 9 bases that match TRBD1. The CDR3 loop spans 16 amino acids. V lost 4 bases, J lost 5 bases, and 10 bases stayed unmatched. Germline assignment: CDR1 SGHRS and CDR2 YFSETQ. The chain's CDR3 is CASSSGQGSGNNEQFF. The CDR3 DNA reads TGCGCCAGCAGCAGCGGACAGGGGTCGGGGAACAATGAGCAGTTCTTC.

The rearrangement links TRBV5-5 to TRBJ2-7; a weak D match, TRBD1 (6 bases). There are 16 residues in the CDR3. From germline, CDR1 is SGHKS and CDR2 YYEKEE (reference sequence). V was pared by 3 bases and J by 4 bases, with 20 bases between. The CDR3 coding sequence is TGTGCCAGCAGCTCGGAGAGTGGCAGGGGACCGTACGAGCAGTACTTC. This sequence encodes CASSSESGRGPYEQYF.

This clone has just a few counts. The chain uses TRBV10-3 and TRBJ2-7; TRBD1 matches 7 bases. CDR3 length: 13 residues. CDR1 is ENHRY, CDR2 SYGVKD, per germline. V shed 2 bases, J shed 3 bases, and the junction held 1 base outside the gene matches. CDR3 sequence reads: CAISEGDSYEQYF. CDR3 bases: TGTGCCATCAGTGAGGGGGACAGCTACGAGCAGTACTTC.

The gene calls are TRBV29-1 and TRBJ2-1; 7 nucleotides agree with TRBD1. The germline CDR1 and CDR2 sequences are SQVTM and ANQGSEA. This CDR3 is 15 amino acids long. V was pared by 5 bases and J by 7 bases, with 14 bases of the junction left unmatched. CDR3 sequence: CSVHLGKGASNEQFF. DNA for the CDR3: TGCAGCGTTCATTTGGGGAAGGGGGCTAGTAATGAGCAGTTCTTC.

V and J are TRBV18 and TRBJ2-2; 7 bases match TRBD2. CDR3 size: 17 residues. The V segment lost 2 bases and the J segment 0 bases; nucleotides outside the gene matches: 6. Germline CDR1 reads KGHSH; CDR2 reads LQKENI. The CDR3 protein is CASSPFAGVTNTGELFF. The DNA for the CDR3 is TGTGCCAGCTCACCATTTGCGGGGGTCACGAACACCGGGGAGCTGTTTTTT.

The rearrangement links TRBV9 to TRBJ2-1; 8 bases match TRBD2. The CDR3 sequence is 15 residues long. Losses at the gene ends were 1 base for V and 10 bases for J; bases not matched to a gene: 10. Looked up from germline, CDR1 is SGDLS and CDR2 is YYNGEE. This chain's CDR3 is CASSVYGGADPEQFF. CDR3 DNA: TGTGCCAGCAGCGTATACGGGGGGGCAGACCCCGAGCAGTTCTTC.

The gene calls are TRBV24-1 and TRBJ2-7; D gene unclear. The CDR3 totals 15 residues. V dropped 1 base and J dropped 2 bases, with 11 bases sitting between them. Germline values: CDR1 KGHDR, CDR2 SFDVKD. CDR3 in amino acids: CATSDLVSLPYEQYF. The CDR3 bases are TGTGCCACCAGTGATTTAGTCAGTTTGCCCTACGAGCAGTACTTC.

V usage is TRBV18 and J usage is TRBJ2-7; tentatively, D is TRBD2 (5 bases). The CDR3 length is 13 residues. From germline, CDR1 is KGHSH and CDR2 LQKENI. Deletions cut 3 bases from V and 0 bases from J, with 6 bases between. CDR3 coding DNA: TGTGCCAGCTCACCCGGGGACTCCTACGAGCAGTACTTC. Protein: CASSPGDSYEQYF.

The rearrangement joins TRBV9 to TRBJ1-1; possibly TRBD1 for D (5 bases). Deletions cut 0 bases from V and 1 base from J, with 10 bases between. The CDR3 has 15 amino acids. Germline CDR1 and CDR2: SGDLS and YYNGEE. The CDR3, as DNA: TGTGCCAGCAGCGTAGTTTCAGGGTCGAACACTGAAGCTTTCTTT. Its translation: CASSVVSGSNTEAFF.

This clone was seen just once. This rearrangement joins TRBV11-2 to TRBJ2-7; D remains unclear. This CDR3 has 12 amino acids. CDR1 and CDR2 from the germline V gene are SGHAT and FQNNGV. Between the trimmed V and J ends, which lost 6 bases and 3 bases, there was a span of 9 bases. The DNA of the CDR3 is TGTGCCAGCAGTGGAGCAAGCTACGAGCAGTACTTC. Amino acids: CASSGASYEQYF.

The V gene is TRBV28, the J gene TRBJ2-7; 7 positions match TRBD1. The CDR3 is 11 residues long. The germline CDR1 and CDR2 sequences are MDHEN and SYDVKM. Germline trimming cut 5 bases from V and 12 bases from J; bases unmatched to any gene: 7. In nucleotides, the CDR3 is TGTGCCAGCAGTCTGGACAGGAACCTGTACTTC. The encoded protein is CASSLDRNLYF. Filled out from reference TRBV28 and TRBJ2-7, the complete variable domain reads DVKVTQSSRYLVKRTGEKVFLECVQDMDHENMFWYRQDPGLGLRLIYFSYDVKMKEKGDIPEGYSVSREKKERFSLILESASTNQTSMYLCASSLDRNLYFGPGTRLTVT.

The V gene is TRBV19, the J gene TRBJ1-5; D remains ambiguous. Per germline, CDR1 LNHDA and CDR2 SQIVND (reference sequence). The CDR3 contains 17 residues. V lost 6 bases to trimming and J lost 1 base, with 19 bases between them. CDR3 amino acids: CASRRLDRGLSNQPQHF. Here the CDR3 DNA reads TGTGCCAGTAGGAGGCTTGACCGAGGACTGAGCAATCAGCCCCAGCATTTT.

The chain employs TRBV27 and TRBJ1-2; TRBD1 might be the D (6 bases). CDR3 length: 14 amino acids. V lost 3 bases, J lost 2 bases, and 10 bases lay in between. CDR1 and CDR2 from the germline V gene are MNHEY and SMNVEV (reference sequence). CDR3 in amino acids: CASSLAGANYGYTF. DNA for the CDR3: TGTGCCAGCAGTTTGGCAGGGGCGAACTATGGCTACACCTTC.